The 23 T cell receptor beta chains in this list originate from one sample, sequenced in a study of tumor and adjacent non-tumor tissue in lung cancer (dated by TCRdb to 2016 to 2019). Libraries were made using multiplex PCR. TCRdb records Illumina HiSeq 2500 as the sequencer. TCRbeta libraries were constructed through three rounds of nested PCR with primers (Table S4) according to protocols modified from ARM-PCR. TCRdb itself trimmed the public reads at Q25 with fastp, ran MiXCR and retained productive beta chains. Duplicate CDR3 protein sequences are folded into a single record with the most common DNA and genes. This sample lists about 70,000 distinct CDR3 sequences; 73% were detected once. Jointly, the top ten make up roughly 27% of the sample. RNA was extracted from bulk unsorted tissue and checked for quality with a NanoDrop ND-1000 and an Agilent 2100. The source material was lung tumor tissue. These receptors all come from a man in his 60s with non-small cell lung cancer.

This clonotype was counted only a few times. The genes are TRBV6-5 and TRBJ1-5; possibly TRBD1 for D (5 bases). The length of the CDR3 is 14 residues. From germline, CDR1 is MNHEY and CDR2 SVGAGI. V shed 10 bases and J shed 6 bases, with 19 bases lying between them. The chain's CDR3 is CANRRLRGGQPQHF. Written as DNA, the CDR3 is TGTGCCAACAGGCGACTTCGGGGAGGTCAGCCCCAGCATTTT.

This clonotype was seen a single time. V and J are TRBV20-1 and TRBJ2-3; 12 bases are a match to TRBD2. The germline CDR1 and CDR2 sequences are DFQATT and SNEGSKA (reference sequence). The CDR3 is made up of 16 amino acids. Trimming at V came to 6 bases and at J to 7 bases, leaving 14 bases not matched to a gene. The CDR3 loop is CSARGASGRAAYTQYF. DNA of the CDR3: TGCAGTGCCCGAGGGGCTAGCGGGAGGGCCGCGTATACGCAGTATTTT.

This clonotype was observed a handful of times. CDR3: CASAGPGPSSGKKIYF. Here the CDR3 DNA reads TGTGCCAGCGCGGGGCCCGGACCGTCCTCTGGAAAAAAAATATATTTT. The J gene is TRBJ1-3, the V gene TRBV6-1; TRBD1 might be the D (5 bases). CDR1 MNHNS and CDR2 SASEGT come from the germline V gene. This CDR3 spans 16 amino acids. V lost 8 bases and J 13 bases, leaving 30 bases between the germline ends.

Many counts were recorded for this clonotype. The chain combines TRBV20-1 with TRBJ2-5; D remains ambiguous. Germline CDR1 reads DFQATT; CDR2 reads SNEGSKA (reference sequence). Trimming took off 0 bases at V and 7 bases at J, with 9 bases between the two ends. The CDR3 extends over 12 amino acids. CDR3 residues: CSAREPPGTQYF. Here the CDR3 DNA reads TGCAGTGCTAGAGAACCCCCGGGGACCCAGTACTTC.

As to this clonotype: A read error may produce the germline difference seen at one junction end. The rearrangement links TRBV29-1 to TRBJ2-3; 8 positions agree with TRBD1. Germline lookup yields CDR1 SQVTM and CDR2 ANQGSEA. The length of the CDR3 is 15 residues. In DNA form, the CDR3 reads TGCGGCGTCCAGACAGGGGCGGGTAGCACAGATACGCAGTATTTT. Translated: CGVQTGAGSTDTQYF.

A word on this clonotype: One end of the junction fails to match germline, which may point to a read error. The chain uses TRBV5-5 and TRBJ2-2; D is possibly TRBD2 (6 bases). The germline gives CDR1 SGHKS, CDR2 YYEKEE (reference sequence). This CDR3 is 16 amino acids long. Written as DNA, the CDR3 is TGTGCCAGCAACTTGGCGGGGCTAGTGCTCACCGGGGAGCTGTTTTTT. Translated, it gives CASNLAGLVLTGELFF. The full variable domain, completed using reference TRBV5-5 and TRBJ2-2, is DAGVTQSPTHLIKTRGQQVTLRCSPISGHKSVSWYQQVLGQGPQFIFQYYEKEERGRGNFPDRFSARQFPNYSSELNVNALLLGDSALYLCASNLAGLVLTGELFFGEGSRLTVL.

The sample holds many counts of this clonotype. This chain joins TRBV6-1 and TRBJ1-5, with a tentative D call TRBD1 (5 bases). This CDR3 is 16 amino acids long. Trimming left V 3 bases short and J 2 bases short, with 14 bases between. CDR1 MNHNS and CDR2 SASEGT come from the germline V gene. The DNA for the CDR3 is TGTGCCAGCAGTGATATTGAAGGCAGGGGCAATCAGCCCCAGCATTTT. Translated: CASSDIEGRGNQPQHF.

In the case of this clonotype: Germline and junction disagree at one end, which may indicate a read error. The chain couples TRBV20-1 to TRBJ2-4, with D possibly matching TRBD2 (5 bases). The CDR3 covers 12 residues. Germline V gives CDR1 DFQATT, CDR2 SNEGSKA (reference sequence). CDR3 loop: CGARGPQNTQYF. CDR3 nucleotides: TGCGGCGCTAGAGGGCCGCAAAACACTCAGTACTTC.

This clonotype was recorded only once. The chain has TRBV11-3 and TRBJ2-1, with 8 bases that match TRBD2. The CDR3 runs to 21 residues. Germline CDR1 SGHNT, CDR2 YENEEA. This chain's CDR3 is CGNSLMYGTRREAVGYNEQFF. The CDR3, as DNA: TGTGGCAACAGCTTAATGTACGGTACTAGGCGGGAGGCCGTGGGCTATAATGAGCAGTTCTTC.

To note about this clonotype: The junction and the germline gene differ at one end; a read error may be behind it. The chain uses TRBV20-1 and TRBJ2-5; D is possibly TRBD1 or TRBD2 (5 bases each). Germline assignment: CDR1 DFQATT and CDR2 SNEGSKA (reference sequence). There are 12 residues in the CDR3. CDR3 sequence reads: CSAQPVGETQYF. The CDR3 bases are TGCAGTGCGCAGCCAGTGGGGGAGACACAGTACTTC.

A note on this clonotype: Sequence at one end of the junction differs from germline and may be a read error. In DNA form, the CDR3 reads TGTGCCAACAGCGTTAGAGCTAGCGGGGGTAGCTCCTACAATGAGCAGTTCTTC. It encodes CANSVRASGGSSYNEQFF. The J gene is TRBJ2-1, the V gene TRBV9, with 10 bases lining up with TRBD2. This CDR3 spans 18 amino acids. Germline assignment: CDR1 SGDLS and CDR2 YYNGEE.

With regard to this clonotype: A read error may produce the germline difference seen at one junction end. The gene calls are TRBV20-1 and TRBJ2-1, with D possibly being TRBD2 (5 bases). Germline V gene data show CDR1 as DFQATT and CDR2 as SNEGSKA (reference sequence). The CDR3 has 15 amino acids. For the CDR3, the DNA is TGCGGTGCTAAAGTTAGAGTGGGAGCCAGCAATGAGCAGTTCTTC. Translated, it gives CGAKVRVGASNEQFF.

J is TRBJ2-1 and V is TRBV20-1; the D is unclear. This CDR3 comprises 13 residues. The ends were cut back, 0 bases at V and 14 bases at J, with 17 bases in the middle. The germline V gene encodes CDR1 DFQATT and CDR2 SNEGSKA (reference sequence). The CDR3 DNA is TGCAGTGCTAGAGATTGGGCGTACAATGAAGAGTTCTTC. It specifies CSARDWAYNEEFF.

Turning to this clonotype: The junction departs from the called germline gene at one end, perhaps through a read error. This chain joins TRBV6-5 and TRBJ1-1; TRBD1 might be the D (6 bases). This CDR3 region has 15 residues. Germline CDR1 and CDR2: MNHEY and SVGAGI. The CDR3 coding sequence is TGTGCCAACAGTTACCCCCGCAGGGGTGGGGCTGAAGCCTTCTTT. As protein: CANSYPRRGGAEAFF.

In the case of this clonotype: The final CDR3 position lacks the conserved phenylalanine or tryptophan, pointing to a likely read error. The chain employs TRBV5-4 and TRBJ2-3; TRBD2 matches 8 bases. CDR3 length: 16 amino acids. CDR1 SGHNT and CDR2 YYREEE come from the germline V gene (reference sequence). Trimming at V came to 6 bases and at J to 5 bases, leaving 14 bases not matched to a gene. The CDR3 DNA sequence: TGTGCCAGCACCCCTATCGAGCGGGAGCCAGGAGATACGCAGTATTTA. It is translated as CASTPIEREPGDTQYL.

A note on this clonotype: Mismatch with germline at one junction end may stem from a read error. In DNA, the CDR3 is TGTGTCAGCAGGTCAACGGGGACTAGCGGGAGGGCATATGAGCAGTTCTTC. This gives the protein CVSRSTGTSGRAYEQFF. The V and J genes are TRBV12-3 or TRBV12-4 and TRBJ2-1; TRBD2 matches 16 bases. The CDR3 contains 17 residues.

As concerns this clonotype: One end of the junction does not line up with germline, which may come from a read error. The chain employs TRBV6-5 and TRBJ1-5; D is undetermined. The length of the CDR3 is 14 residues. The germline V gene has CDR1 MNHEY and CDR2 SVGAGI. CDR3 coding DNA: TGTGCCAGCAGTCGCACGACCGGGGAGAAGCCCCAGCGTTTT. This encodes CASSRTTGEKPQRF.

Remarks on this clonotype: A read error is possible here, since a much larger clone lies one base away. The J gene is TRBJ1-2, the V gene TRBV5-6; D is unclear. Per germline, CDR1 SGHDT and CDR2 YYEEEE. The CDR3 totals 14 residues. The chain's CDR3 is CASSLVGYNHGYTF. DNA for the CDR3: TGTGCCAGCAGCTTGGTGGGATATAACCATGGCTACACCTTC. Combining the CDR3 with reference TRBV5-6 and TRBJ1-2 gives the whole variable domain DAGVTQSPTHLIKTRGQQVTLRCSPKSGHDTVSWYQQALGQGPQFIFQYYEEEERQRGNFPDRFSGHQFPNYSSELNVNALLLGDSALYLCASSLVGYNHGYTFGSGTRLTVV.

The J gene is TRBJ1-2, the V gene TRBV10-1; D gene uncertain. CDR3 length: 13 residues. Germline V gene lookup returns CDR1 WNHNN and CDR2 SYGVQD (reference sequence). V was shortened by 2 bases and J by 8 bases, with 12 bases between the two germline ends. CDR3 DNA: TGCGCCAGCAGTGAGCAGTCAAGGTCCGGCTACACCTTC. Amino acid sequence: CASSEQSRSGYTF.

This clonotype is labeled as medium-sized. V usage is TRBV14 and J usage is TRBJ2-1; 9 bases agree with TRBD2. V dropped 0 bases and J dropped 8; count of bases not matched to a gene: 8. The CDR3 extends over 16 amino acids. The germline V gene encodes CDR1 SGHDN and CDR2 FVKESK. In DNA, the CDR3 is TGTGCCAGCAGCCAAGAATCCCTAGCGGGATCGTATGAGCAGTTCTTC. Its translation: CASSQESLAGSYEQFF.

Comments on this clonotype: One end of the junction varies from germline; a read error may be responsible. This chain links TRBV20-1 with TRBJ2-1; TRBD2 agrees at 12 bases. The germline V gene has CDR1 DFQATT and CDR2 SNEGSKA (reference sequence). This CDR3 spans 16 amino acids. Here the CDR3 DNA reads TGCAGTGCTAGAGGTGGACTAGCGGGAACGTGTGATGAGCAGTTTTTC. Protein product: CSARGGLAGTCDEQFF.

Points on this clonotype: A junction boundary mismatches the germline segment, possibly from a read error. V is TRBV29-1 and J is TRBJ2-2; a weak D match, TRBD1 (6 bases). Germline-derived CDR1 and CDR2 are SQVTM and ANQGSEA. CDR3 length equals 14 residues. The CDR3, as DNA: TGCAGCGTTGGGGGTCCAGGGGCTGCCGGGGAGTTGTTTTTT. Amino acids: CSVGGPGAAGELFF.

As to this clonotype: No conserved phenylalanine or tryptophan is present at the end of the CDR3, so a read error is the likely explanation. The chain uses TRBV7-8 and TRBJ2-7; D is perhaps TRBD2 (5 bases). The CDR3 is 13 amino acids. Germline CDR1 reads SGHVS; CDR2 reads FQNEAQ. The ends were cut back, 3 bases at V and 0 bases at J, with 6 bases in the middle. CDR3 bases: TGTGCCAGCAGCTTGGCGGGCTCCTACGAGCAGTACTTG. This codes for CASSLAGSYEQYL.